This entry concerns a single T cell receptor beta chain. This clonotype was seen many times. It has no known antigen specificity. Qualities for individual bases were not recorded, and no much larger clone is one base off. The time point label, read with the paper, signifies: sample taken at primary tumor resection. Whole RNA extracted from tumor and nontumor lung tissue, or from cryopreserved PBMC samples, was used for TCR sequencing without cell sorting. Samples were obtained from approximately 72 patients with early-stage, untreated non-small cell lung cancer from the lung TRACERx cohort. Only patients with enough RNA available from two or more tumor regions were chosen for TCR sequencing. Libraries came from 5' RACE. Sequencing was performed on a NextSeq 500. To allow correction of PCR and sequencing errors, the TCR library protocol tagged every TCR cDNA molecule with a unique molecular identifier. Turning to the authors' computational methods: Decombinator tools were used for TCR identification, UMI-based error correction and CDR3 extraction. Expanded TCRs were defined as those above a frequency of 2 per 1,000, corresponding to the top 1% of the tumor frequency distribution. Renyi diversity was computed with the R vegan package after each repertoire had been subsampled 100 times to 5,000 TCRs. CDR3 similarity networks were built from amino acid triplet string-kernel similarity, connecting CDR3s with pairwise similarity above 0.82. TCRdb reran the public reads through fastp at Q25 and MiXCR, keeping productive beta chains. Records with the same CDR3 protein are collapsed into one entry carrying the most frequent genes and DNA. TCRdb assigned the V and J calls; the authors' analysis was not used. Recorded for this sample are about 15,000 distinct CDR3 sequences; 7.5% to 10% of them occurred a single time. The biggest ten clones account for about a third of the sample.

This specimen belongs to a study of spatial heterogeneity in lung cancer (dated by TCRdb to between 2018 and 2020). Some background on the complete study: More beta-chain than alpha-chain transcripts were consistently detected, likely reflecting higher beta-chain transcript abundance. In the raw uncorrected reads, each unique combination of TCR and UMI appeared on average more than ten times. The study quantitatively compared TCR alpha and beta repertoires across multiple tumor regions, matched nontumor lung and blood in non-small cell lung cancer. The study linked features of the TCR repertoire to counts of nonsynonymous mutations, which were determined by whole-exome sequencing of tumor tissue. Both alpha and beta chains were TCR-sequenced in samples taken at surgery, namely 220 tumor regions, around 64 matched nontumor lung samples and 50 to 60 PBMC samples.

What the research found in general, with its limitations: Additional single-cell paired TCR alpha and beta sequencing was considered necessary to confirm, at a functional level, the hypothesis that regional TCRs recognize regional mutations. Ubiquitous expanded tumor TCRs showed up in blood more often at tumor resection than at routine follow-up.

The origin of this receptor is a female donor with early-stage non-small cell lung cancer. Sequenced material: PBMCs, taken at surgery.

The DNA reads TGCGCCAGCAGTGAGTCGGTCTGGGTAGCGGGAAGGTCGGAGACCCAGTACTTC. Translated, it gives CASSESVWVAGRSETQYF. This chain is built from TRBV10-2 and TRBJ2-5; TRBD2 aligns with 8 central bases. From V the trimming removes 0 bases and from J it removes 5 bases, while the gene matches leave 14 bases of the junction unaccounted for. Counted from cysteine to phenylalanine, this CDR3 has 18 amino acids. Just CDR3 DNA is preserved here, 54 bases in frame from base 1. The CDR1 and CDR2 encoded by the germline V gene are WSHSY and SAAADI.